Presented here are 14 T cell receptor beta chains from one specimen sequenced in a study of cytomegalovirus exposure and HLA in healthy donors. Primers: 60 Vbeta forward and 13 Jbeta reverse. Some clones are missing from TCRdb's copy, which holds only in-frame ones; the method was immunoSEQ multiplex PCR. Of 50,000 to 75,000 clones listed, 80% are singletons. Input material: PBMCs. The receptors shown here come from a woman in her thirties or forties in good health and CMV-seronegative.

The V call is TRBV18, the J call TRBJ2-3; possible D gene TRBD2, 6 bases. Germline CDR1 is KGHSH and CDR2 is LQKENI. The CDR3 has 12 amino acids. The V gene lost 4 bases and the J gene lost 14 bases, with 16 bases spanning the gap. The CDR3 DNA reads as TGTGCCAGCTCACTACAGGAGGGATCTGTGTATTTT. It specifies CASSLQEGSVYF.

CDR3 nucleotide sequence: TGTGCCTGGAGTGGGGTGGGGCGGGGGAACACTGAAGCTTTCTTT. Translation gives CAWSGVGRGNTEAFF. The chain combines TRBV30 with TRBJ1-1; a weak D match, TRBD1 (5 bases). The CDR3 is made up of 15 amino acids. V shed 1 base and J shed 1 base, with 13 bases lying between them. CDR1 GTSNPN and CDR2 SVGIG come from the germline V gene (reference sequence). Based on the CDR3 plus reference TRBV30 and TRBJ1-1, the full variable domain is SQTIHQWPATLVQPVGSPLSLECTVEGTSNPNLYWYRQAAGRGLQLLFYSVGIGQISSEVPQNLSASRPQDRQFILSSKKLLLSDSGFYLCAWSGVGRGNTEAFFGQGTRLTVV.

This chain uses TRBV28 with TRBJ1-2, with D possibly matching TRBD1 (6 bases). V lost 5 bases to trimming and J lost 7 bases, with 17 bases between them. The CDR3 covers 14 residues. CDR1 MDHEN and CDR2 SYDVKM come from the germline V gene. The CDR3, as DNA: TGTGCCAGCAGTCCAACAGGGAGAGATGGTGGCTACACCTTC. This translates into CASSPTGRDGGYTF.

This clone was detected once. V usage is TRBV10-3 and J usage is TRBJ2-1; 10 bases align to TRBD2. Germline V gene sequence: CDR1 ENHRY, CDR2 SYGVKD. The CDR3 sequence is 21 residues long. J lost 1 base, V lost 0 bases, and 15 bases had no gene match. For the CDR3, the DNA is TGTGCCATCAGTGAGTCGGGAGTTAAGGTGCTAGCGGGAGTGTCCTACAATGAGCAGTTCTTC. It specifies CAISESGVKVLAGVSYNEQFF.

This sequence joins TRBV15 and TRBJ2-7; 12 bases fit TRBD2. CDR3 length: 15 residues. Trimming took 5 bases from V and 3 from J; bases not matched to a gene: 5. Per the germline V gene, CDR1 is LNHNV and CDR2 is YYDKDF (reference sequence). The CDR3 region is CATSELAGGHYEQYF. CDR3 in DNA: TGTGCCACCAGCGAACTAGCGGGAGGACACTACGAGCAGTACTTC. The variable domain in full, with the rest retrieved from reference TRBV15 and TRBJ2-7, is DAMVIQNPRYQVTQFGKPVTLSCSQTLNHNVMYWYQQKSSQAPKLLFHYYDKDFNNEADTPDNFQSRRPNTSFCFLDIRSPGLGDTAMYLCATSELAGGHYEQYFGPGTRLTVT.

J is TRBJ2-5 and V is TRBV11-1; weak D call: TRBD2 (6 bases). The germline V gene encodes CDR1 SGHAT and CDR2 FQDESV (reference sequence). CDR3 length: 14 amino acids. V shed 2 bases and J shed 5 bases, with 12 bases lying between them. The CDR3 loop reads CASSLLRERETQYF. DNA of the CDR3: TGTGCCAGCAGCTTATTACGGGAGAGGGAGACCCAGTACTTC.

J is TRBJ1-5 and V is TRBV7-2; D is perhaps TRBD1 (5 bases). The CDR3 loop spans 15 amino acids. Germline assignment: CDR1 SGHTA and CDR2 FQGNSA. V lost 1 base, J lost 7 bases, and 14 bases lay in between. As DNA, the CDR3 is TGTGCCAGCAGCTTAGTCGCAGGGAGGCACCAGCCCCAGCATTTT. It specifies CASSLVAGRHQPQHF.

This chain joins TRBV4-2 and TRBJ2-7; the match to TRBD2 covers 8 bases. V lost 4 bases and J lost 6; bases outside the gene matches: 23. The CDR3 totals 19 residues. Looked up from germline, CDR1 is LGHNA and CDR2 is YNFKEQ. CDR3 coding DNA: TGTGCCAGCAGCCCAGATCGGTGGAGCGGGAGTACCTCGGCTGGCGAGCAGTACTTC. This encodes CASSPDRWSGSTSAGEQYF.

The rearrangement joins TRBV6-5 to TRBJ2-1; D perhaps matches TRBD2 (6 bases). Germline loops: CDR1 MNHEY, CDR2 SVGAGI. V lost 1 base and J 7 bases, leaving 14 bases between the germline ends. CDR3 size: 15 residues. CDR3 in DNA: TGTGCCAGCAGTTACTGGCAGGGAGGCATTAATGAGCAGTTCTTC. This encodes CASSYWQGGINEQFF.

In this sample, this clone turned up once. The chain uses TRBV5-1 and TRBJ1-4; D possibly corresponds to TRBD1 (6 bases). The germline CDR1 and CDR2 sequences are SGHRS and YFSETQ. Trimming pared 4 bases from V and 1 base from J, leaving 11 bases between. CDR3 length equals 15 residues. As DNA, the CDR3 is TGCGCCAGCAGCCTACAGGGAGAAACTAATGAAAAACTGTTTTTT. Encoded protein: CASSLQGETNEKLFF.

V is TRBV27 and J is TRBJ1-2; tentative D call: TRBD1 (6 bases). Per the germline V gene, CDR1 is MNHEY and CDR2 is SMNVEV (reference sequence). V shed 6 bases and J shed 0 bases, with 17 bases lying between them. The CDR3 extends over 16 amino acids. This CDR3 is CASRKQGVLSNYGYTF. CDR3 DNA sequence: TGTGCCAGCAGAAAACAGGGAGTACTCTCTAACTATGGCTACACCTTC.

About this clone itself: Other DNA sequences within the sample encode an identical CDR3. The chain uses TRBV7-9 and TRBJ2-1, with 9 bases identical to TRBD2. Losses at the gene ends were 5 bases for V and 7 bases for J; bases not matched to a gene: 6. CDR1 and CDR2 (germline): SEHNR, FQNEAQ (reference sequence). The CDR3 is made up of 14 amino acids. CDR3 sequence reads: CASSPRTSGNEQFF. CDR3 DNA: TGTGCCAGCAGCCCGCGAACTAGCGGGAATGAGCAGTTCTTC. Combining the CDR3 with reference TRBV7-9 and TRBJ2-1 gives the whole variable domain DTGVSQNPRHKITKRGQNVTFRCDPISEHNRLYWYRQTLGQGPEFLTYFQNEAQLEKSRLLSDRFSAERPKGSFSTLEIQRTEQGDSAMYLCASSPRTSGNEQFFGPGTRLTVL.

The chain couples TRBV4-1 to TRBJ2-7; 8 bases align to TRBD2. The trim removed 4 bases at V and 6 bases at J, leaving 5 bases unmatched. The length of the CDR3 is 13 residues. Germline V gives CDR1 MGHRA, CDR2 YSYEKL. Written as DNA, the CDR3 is TGCGCCAGCAGCCGGACTAGCAGCACCGAGCAGTACTTC. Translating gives CASSRTSSTEQYF.

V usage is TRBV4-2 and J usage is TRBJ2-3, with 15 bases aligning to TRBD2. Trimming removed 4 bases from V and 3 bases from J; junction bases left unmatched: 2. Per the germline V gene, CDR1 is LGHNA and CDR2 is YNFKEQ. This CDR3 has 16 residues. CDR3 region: CASSPGLAGGTDTQYF. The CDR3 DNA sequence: TGTGCCAGCAGCCCCGGACTAGCGGGAGGGACAGATACGCAGTATTTT.